This T cell receptor (beta chain) was recovered during a study of identical twins. Healthy Caucasian donors formed the entire cohort. TCRdb processed the 5' RACE reads anew with MiXCR; each CDR3 protein has one entry. The data show about 700,000 distinct CDR3 sequences, 8.5% to 9% seen once. Whole-study findings and limits: Carriage of fewer insertions was seen in abundant cord blood beta clonotypes, whereas memory repertoires showed none.

V lost 2 bases and J lost 4; bases outside the gene matches: 7. Per germline, CDR1 SNHLY and CDR2 FYNNEI. CDR3 length: 15 amino acids. This clonotype has a handful of counts. Its antigen is not known. These data are also associated with another study on yellow fever vaccine responses in identical twins.

Sequenced sample: PBMCs. The receptor comes from a woman between 18 and 29 years old in good health. The V call is TRBV2, the J call TRBJ1-2, with 7 nucleotides matching TRBD1. CDR3 region: CASSESPAGGYGYTF. The CDR3 DNA reads TGTGCCAGCAGTGAATCGCCGGCAGGGGGCTATGGCTACACCTTC.